The entry below gives a single T cell receptor beta chain sequence along with its context. This entry is derived from a study of T cell responses to AZD1222 COVID-19 vaccine. Some clones are missing from TCRdb's copy, which holds only in-frame ones; the method was immunoSEQ multiplex PCR. In the table there are about 56,000 clones, roughly 80% of which are singletons. Germline V gives CDR1 SGHNT, CDR2 YYREEE (reference sequence). The junction had 2 bases not matched to a gene; V was cut back by 3 bases and J by 1 base. The CDR3 has 14 residues. V and J are TRBV5-4 and TRBJ2-3; 7 nucleotides agree with TRBD1. The TCR comes from an adult who received the AZD1222 COVID-19 vaccine. The specimen comprised peripheral blood, sampled 28 days after the second AZD1222 dose. The CDR3 sequence is CASSYGQGTDTQYF. DNA of the CDR3: TGTGCCAGCAGCTACGGACAGGGCACAGATACGCAGTATTTT.